This T cell receptor beta chain was recorded in a study of blood T cells in healthy people across ages. The CDR3 contains 16 residues. The V gene end was trimmed by 6 bases and the J gene end by 1 base; junction bases not matched to a gene: 13. Germline V gene sequence: CDR1 DFQATT, CDR2 SNEGSKA (reference sequence). It was with a sample-barcoded 5' primer and a J-beta primer mix that a second PCR of about 6 to 12 cycles was run. A 12-random-nucleotide template-switch adaptor tagged each cDNA molecule. TCRdb re-derived calls from the 5' RACE reads in MiXCR, one entry per CDR3 protein. The table records 700,000 or so distinct CDR3 sequences, over 40% of them present only once. Isolation per sample recovered at least 7 million PBMCs.

Sequenced input: blood. The chain couples TRBV20-1 to TRBJ2-3; 7 bases align to TRBD2. This TCR was sampled from a man aged 80 or over in good health. The CDR3 sequence: CSATSRGEGGTDTQYF. The CDR3 DNA follows: TGCAGTGCCACTTCCCGGGGGGAGGGCGGCACAGATACGCAGTATTTT.